This is a list of T cell receptor beta chains from one sample in a study of blood T cell repertoires in COVID-19. Assay: immunoSEQ multiplex PCR; the TCRdb copy retains only in-frame clones and omits some. The sample has about 240,000 clones; around 86% are singletons. Sequencing input: peripheral blood. The source of these receptors is an elderly man with acute or convalescent COVID-19. CDR3s include the opening cysteine and the closing phenylalanine or tryptophan. D genes are given only for firm matches. Rows give clone size only sometimes, using once, few, many, or a class for an expanded clone.

j_call | v_call | clone_size | d_call | cdr3_nt | cdr3_aa
TRBJ1-5 | TRBV28 | - | TRBD1 | TGTGCCAGCAGAACTACAGGGGATCAGCCCCAGCATTTT | CASRTTGDQPQHF
TRBJ2-2 | TRBV6-5 | - | TRBD2 | TGTGCCAGCAGTTACTTCGGGGGGGCAACCGGGGAGCTGTTTTTT | CASSYFGGATGELFF
TRBJ1-1 | TRBV7-9 | - | - | TGTGCCAGCAGCCCGCAAGATCTTGTCAGGGGCACTGAAGCTTTCTTT | CASSPQDLVRGTEAFF
TRBJ2-3 | TRBV2 | - | TRBD2 | TGTGCCAGCAGTCAGACTAGCGGGAGTGGGGCAGATACGCAGTATTTT | CASSQTSGSGADTQYF
TRBJ2-2 | TRBV4-3 | once | - | TGCGCCAGCAGCCAAGATCTTATGGGGACACCAAACACCGGGGAGCTGTTTTTT | CASSQDLMGTPNTGELFF
TRBJ2-5 | TRBV7-3 | - | TRBD2 | TGTGCCAGCAGCCTCGGACTAGCGGAGACCCAGTACTTC | CASSLGLAETQYF
TRBJ2-1 | TRBV20-1 | - | TRBD2 | TGCAGTGCTAGTACTAGCGGGGGCCGTTACAATGAGCAGTTCTTC | CSASTSGGRYNEQFF
TRBJ2-7 | TRBV9 | - | - | TGTGCCAGCAGCGTAGGAAGCGCCGTGGGGCCCTACGAGCAGTACTTC | CASSVGSAVGPYEQYF
TRBJ1-3 | TRBV29-1 | - | TRBD1 | TGCAGCGTCCTCACAGGGACAGGGGGAAACACCATATATTTT | CSVLTGTGGNTIYF
TRBJ2-5 | TRBV11-2 | few | TRBD1 | TGTGCCAGCAGTAAGGGGACAGTCAGACGAGAGACCCAGTACTTC | CASSKGTVRRETQYF
TRBJ2-1 | TRBV5-3 | few | TRBD2 | TGTGCCAGAAGCCCCTTAGCGGGAGGGCCCCATGAGCAGTTCTTC | CARSPLAGGPHEQFF
TRBJ1-1 | TRBV2 | - | - | TGTGCCAGCAGTCCTCCGGGGGTGCCGCAAGCTTTCTTT | CASSPPGVPQAFF
TRBJ1-3 | TRBV5-4 | once | TRBD1 | TGTGCCAGCAGCCCGACGGGGGGACAGGGTTCTGGAAACACCATATATTTT | CASSPTGGQGSGNTIYF
TRBJ1-1 | TRBV7-8 | - | - | TGTGCCAGCAGCTCGACAGGGAACACTGAAGCTTTCTTT | CASSSTGNTEAFF
TRBJ2-3 | TRBV7-9 | - | TRBD2 | TGTGCCAGCAGCCCCGGGACTAGCGGTACTACAGATACGCAGTATTTT | CASSPGTSGTTDTQYF
TRBJ1-5 | TRBV24-1 | - | - | TGTGCCACCAGTGTCGGCAATCAGCCCCAGCATTTT | CATSVGNQPQHF
TRBJ1-4 | TRBV5-1 | - | - | TGCGCCAGCAGCTTGGGGGGACAAACTAATGAAAAACTGTTTTTT | CASSLGGQTNEKLFF
TRBJ1-2 | TRBV28 | - | - | TGTGCCAGCAGTATCGCAGGGTTCTATGGCTACACCTTC | CASSIAGFYGYTF
TRBJ1-4 | TRBV19 | once | - | TGTGCCAGTCGAGACAAGGCAACTAATGAAAAACTGTTTTTT | CASRDKATNEKLFF
TRBJ1-1 | TRBV7-6 | - | - | TGTGCCAGCAGCTTAGGCCCCCCCGCCGGGTTGAACACTGAAGCTTTCTTT | CASSLGPPAGLNTEAFF
TRBJ1-4 | TRBV6-2/TRBV6-3 | once | TRBD1 | TGTGCCAGCAGTTGGGGACAGGGTGGAAATGAAAAACTGTTTTTT | CASSWGQGGNEKLFF
TRBJ2-7 | TRBV5-1 | - | - | TGCGCCAGCAGCCACTCCCGACAGGCCCCCTACGAGCAGTACTTC | CASSHSRQAPYEQYF
TRBJ1-2 | TRBV29-1 | - | - | TGCAGCGTAGGGGACTCGTGGGGCTACACCTTC | CSVGDSWGYTF
TRBJ2-1 | TRBV5-6 | - | - | TGTGCCAGCAGCCCGGGGACCTACAATGAGCAGTTCTTC | CASSPGTYNEQFF
TRBJ1-5 | TRBV4-1 | - | TRBD1 | TGCGCCAGCAGCCATGGGACAGGAATAAATCAGCCCCAGCATTTT | CASSHGTGINQPQHF
TRBJ2-3 | TRBV19 | - | TRBD2 | TGTGCCAGTAGTATACCCAGGGCCGGGACTAGCGGGAGGACAGATACGCAGTATTTT | CASSIPRAGTSGRTDTQYF
TRBJ2-1 | TRBV6-6 | - | - | TGTGCCAGCCAGCCAGGTACCTACAATGAGCAGTTCTTC | CASQPGTYNEQFF
TRBJ2-7 | TRBV5-4 | - | TRBD1 | TGTGCCAGCAGAAACACAGGGGGCGCGTACGAGCAGTACTTC | CASRNTGGAYEQYF
TRBJ2-7 | TRBV5-1 | - | - | TGCGCCAGCAGACAGGCGGCATCGGACGAGCAGTACTTC | CASRQAASDEQYF
TRBJ2-7 | TRBV28 | - | - | TGTGCCAGCAGTTTCGGAGGGCTCACGGGCGAGCAGTACTTC | CASSFGGLTGEQYF
TRBJ2-2 | TRBV3-1/TRBV3-2 | - | TRBD2 | TGTGCCAGCAGCCTAGCGGGAGGTAACGGGGAGCTGTTTTTT | CASSLAGGNGELFF
TRBJ2-3 | TRBV27 | - | - | TGTGCCAGCAGTCCCTTTCCTCTCACAGATACGCAGTATTTT | CASSPFPLTDTQYF
TRBJ2-4 | TRBV28 | - | TRBD2 | TGTGCCAGCAGTTTCTTATTCGGGACTAGCGGGAGGGCCGAGGCCAAAAACATTCAGTACTTC | CASSFLFGTSGRAEAKNIQYF
TRBJ1-1 | TRBV12-3/TRBV12-4 | - | TRBD1 | TGTGCCAGCAGGTGGACAGGGAATACTGAAGCTTTCTTT | CASRWTGNTEAFF
TRBJ1-6 | TRBV19 | - | TRBD1 | TGTGCCAGTAGCCGGGGACAGCAGAATTCACCCCTCCACTTT | CASSRGQQNSPLHF
TRBJ1-1 | TRBV6-5 | - | - | TGTGCCGCGCTGGGGGGGCTGAACACTGAAGCTTTCTTT | CAALGGLNTEAFF
TRBJ2-1 | TRBV7-3 | - | TRBD1 | TGTGCCAGCAGCTTAGACAGGGGGTCCTACAATGAGCAGTTCTTC | CASSLDRGSYNEQFF
TRBJ1-2 | TRBV28 | - | - | TGTGCCAGCAGGCGGGAGGCGAACTATGGCTACACCTTC | CASRREANYGYTF